What follows are 4 T cell receptor beta chains derived from one specimen sequenced in a study of T-cell reconstitution after alpha-beta-depleted transplantation in children. TCRbeta library preparation incorporated unique molecular identifiers. TCRdb called the PCR reads again in MiXCR, with one record for every CDR3 protein. The sample includes more than 150,000 distinct CDR3 sequences, approximately 15% seen only once; the top ten take about 13%. The sequencing used PBMCs from the stem cell graft donor, collected from the stem cell graft. These receptors all stem from a human donor who donated a stem cell graft to a child with acute lymphoblastic leukemia.

This clonotype was observed at least ten times. V usage is TRBV5-6 and J usage is TRBJ2-7; D gene ambiguous. V lost 2 bases to trimming and J lost 3 bases, with 6 bases between them. Germline loops: CDR1 SGHDT, CDR2 YYEEEE. The CDR3 runs to 12 residues. The CDR3 sequence is CASSFWGYEQYF. The CDR3 DNA reads as TGTGCCAGCAGCTTTTGGGGCTACGAGCAGTACTTC. The whole variable domain, filled in from reference TRBV5-6 and TRBJ2-7, reads DAGVTQSPTHLIKTRGQQVTLRCSPKSGHDTVSWYQQALGQGPQFIFQYYEEEERQRGNFPDRFSGHQFPNYSSELNVNALLLGDSALYLCASSFWGYEQYFGPGTRLTVT.

This clonotype appeared a few times. This sequence joins TRBV5-1 and TRBJ2-1; TRBD1 or TRBD2 may be the D gene (5 bases each). V lost 0 bases, J lost 6 bases, and 10 bases lay in between. The germline V gene encodes CDR1 SGHRS and CDR2 YFSETQ. There are 14 residues in the CDR3. The CDR3 protein is CASSLAAGSNEQFF. CDR3 bases: TGCGCCAGCAGCTTGGCCGCAGGGAGCAATGAGCAGTTCTTC.

The CDR3 DNA follows: TGCGCCAGCAGCTTAGGACAGGGAAGAGGAGAGACCCAGTACTTC. It specifies CASSLGQGRGETQYF. The chain employs TRBV5-1 and TRBJ2-5; 8 nucleotides match TRBD1. V lost 2 bases and J lost 4; bases outside the gene matches: 7. The germline CDR1 and CDR2 sequences are SGHRS and YFSETQ. There are 15 residues in the CDR3.

The chain links TRBV5-5 to TRBJ2-7, with 7 positions matching TRBD1. V was pared by 4 bases and J by 4 bases, with 5 bases of the junction left unmatched. Germline values: CDR1 SGHKS, CDR2 YYEKEE (reference sequence). This CDR3 is 13 amino acids long. CDR3 protein: CASSDDRVYEQYF. The CDR3 DNA reads as TGTGCCAGCAGCGACGACAGGGTTTACGAGCAGTACTTC.